One TCR beta chain is described in this entry. Its matching antigen is unknown. The data were taken from a study of cytomegalovirus exposure and HLA in healthy donors. Study observations and caveats: Common viral pathogens seemed, in a later analysis, to connect with several of the most significant clusters. The authors later found HLA-associated TCR beta chains more clonally expanded than equally common others. One cluster of highly shared sequence variants probably arose as a sequencing artifact.

V was clipped by 7 bases and J by 3 bases, with 10 bases between them. The length of the CDR3 is 13 residues. Germline CDR1 and CDR2: MDHEN and SYDVKM. PCR employed 60 Vbeta and 13 Jbeta primers. The repertoire was sequenced with immunoSEQ multiplex PCR; TCRdb's copy has only in-frame clones and lacks some. The sample carries a few hundred thousand clones, 60% to 80% recorded once. The sequence was obtained from a woman in her twenties or thirties in good health and CMV-seronegative. The chain recombines TRBV28 with TRBJ1-5; D is possibly TRBD1 (5 bases). Specimen: PBMCs. The CDR3 DNA reads TGTGCCAGCACCTGGACAAACAATCAGCCCCAGCATTTT. This codes for CASTWTNNQPQHF.